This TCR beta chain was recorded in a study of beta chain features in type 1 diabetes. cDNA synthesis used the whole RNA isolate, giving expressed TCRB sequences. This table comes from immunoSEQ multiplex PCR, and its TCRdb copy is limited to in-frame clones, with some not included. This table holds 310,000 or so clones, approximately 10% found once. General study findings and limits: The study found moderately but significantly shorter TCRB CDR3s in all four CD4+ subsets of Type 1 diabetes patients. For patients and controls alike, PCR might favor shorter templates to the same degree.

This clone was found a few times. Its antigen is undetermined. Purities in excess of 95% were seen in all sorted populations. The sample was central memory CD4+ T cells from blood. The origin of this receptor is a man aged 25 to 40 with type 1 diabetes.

CDR3 in amino acids: CASSLGDNNEQFF. The DNA for the CDR3 is TGCGCCAGCAGCTTGGGCGATAACAATGAGCAGTTCTTC. This chain connects TRBV5-1 to TRBJ2-1; D is undetermined. This CDR3 is 13 amino acids long. Germline V gives CDR1 SGHRS, CDR2 YFSETQ. Trimming shortened V by 0 bases and J by 5 bases, and 6 bases separated the two germline ends.